This T cell receptor beta chain was sequenced during a study (dated by TCRdb to the early 2020s). PBMCs were separated from peripheral blood, and TCR beta sequencing was performed on genomic DNA obtained from unsorted PBMCs. Worth noting for this clone: The antigen it binds to is not known. Base qualities are not recorded, but no much larger clone differs from it by a single base.

The research as a whole found: According to the authors, more investigation is needed, including longitudinal sampling and evaluation of a control group.

Survey-level sequencing on the immunoSEQ platform was used to profile TCR beta chain repertoires. As for the authors' bioinformatics: Repertoire diversity was quantified as the inverse Simpson index, and CDR3 amino acid length spectratypes and V-J pairing frequencies were compared. Clonotypes specific to SARS-CoV-2, CMV, influenza A and EBV were annotated by matching TCR beta CDR3 sequences against VDJdb. TCRdb re-hosts the immuneACCESS table, in-frame sequences only. Its copies lack some clones; in the studies checked, an unresolved V gene accounts for under half of them, and the cause for the rest is not known. That table furnishes V, J and clone size, whereas the DNA furnished D and trimming. The sample includes about 68,000 clones, with around 93% observed a single time. The biggest ten clones account for 4% to 4.5% of the sample. This TCR derives from a man aged 35-49 years with rheumatoid arthritis. Input material: PBMCs.

The CDR3 protein: CASSVGGTGRGYTF. The DNA sequence follows: TGTGCCAGCAGCGTAGGGGGGACAGGGCGCGGCTACACCTTC. This sequence uses TRBV9 and TRBJ1-2; TRBD1 matches 9 bases in the middle. CDR1 is given as SGDLS and CDR2 as YYNGEE, both from the germline V gene. The CDR3 sequence holds 14 residues, the cysteine and phenylalanine included. Kept here is only the CDR3 DNA, which spans 42 bases and is read in frame from base 1. V is pruned by 0 bases and J by 8 bases, leaving 5 bases of the junction without a gene match.